This T cell receptor beta chain stems from a study of T cell repertoires in cytomegalovirus infection. Study overall: Through public TCR beta signatures, both CMV infection and matching HLA type were indicated. Study-wide points: Predominance within the ex vivo response was attributable to HLA-C-restricted CMV-specific TCR beta clonotypes. The cumulative frequency of public TCR beta families identified carriers of CMV plus the relevant HLA.

This clonotype was detected ten times or more. The antigen is unknown. The germline CDR1 and CDR2 sequences are SGHTA and FQGNSA. The CDR3 extends over 17 amino acids. V lost 4 bases and J 0 bases, leaving 18 bases between the germline ends. TCRdb reanalysed the reads using MiXCR and keeps one entry per CDR3 protein. The table records hundreds of thousands of distinct CDR3 sequences, approximately 25% of them present only once. The sequencing input was CD8+ T cells from PBMCs. This rearrangement joins TRBV7-2 to TRBJ1-1; D might be TRBD1 (6 bases). The sequence was collected from a human donor in good health (CMV status not recorded). Some clones in this sample may be carry-over from other donors' samples. CDR3 loop: CASSSARGVGLNTEAFF. The CDR3 DNA follows: TGTGCCAGCAGCTCCGCCAGGGGCGTGGGGTTGAACACTGAAGCTTTCTTT.